This entry describes one T cell receptor (beta chain). The junction shows a germline mismatch at one end, possibly a read error. Primers used in a second PCR of about 6 to 11 cycles were a sample-barcoded 5' primer and a J-beta primer mix. TCRdb independently ran MiXCR on the 5' RACE reads; one entry per CDR3 protein. The sample contains hundreds of thousands of distinct CDR3 sequences, about 43% of which appear only once. This CDR3 is built from 18 residues. From germline, CDR1 is LGHNA and CDR2 YSLEER. The sample comes from a study of blood T cells in healthy people across ages. Source material: blood. J is TRBJ2-7 and V is TRBV4-3, with 16 bases matching TRBD2. The closer fit of TRBJ2-5 to the DNA end suggests the J call may be wrong. This receptor was taken from an elderly man in good health. For the CDR3, the DNA is TGCGCCAGTAGCCAACGGGGGACTAGCGGGGGGGCTGGAGAGACCCAGTACTTC. Its protein product is CASSQRGTSGGAGETQYF.